These 8 T cell receptor beta chains originate from one sample sequenced in a study of vaccination and CD4 T cells after COVID-19. Documented treatment: roughly nine-day PBMC culture with coronavirus spike peptide pools or control peptides (ViraFEST assay). An unexposed donor provided the CD4+ T cells, which were collected before the COVID-19 pandemic (2011-2018). Cultured CD4+ T cell DNA underwent sequencing with the Oncomine TCR Beta short-read assay. TCRdb passed the PCR reads through MiXCR, listing each CDR3 protein once. The sample yields 5,500 to 7,000 distinct CDR3 sequences, roughly three fifths seen once. Their antigen targets remain unknown. The sequencing input was CD4+ T cells from blood, cultured in vitro. The source of these receptors is a human donor in good health.

The chain combines TRBV20-1 with TRBJ1-2, with TRBD1 matching 7 bases. CDR3 size: 14 residues. The germline V gene encodes CDR1 DFQATT and CDR2 SNEGSKA (reference sequence). V lost 3 bases, J lost 2 bases, and 6 bases stayed unmatched. The CDR3 bases are TGCAGTGCTAGCTCAGGGGGGATCAACTATGGCTACACCTTC. This gives the protein CSASSGGINYGYTF.

The chain has TRBV19 and TRBJ2-7; D gene unclear. The CDR3 sequence is 14 residues long. V shed 3 bases and J shed 0 bases, with 9 bases lying between them. Germline V lookup: CDR1 LNHDA, CDR2 SQIVND (reference sequence). The CDR3 sequence is CASSMALRSYEQYF. The CDR3, as DNA: TGTGCCAGTAGTATGGCCCTGCGCTCCTACGAGCAGTACTTC. The variable domain in full, with the rest retrieved from reference TRBV19 and TRBJ2-7, is DGGITQSPKYLFRKEGQNVTLSCEQNLNHDAMYWYRQDPGQGLRLIYYSQIVNDFQKGDIAEGYSVSREKKESFPLTVTSAQKNPTAFYLCASSMALRSYEQYFGPGTRLTVT.

This clonotype was observed a few times. The genes are TRBV20-1 and TRBJ1-4, with D possibly TRBD1 on 5 matching bases. Per the germline V gene, CDR1 is DFQATT and CDR2 is SNEGSKA (reference sequence). CDR3 length: 16 residues. V lost 0 bases and J lost 3, with 14 bases in between. CDR3 DNA: TGCAGTGCTAGAGAACTGGGGGATATGGCTAATGAAAAACTGTTTTTT. It yields the protein CSARELGDMANEKLFF.

The V and J genes are TRBV11-2 and TRBJ1-2; 8 bases map to TRBD1. The V gene's germline CDR1 is SGHAT and CDR2 FQNNGV. V lost 3 bases, J lost 8 bases, and 11 bases stayed unmatched. The CDR3 extends over 15 amino acids. This chain's CDR3 is CASSLADRVVGGYTF. The CDR3 nucleotides read TGTGCCAGCAGCTTGGCGGACAGGGTGGTCGGCGGCTACACCTTC.

This clonotype occurred once. The chain links TRBV5-1 to TRBJ1-1; tentative D call: TRBD1 (6 bases). The length of the CDR3 is 13 residues. Germline loops: CDR1 SGHRS, CDR2 YFSETQ. The ends were cut back, 3 bases at V and 9 bases at J, with 15 bases in the middle. DNA for the CDR3: TGCGCCAGCAGCTGGACCCCAGGGGATAAAGCTTTCTTT. Translation: CASSWTPGDKAFF.

There are a few counts of this clonotype. This rearrangement joins TRBV6-5 to TRBJ2-5; 11 nucleotides align to TRBD2. Germline lookup yields CDR1 MNHEY and CDR2 SVGAGI. The CDR3 length is 16 residues. Losses at the gene ends were 4 bases for V and 3 bases for J; bases not matched to a gene: 7. DNA for the CDR3: TGTGCCAGCAGTTCCCGGACTAGCGGGCTGAAAGAGACCCAGTACTTC. Its protein product is CASSSRTSGLKETQYF.

This chain connects TRBV20-1 to TRBJ2-3, with D perhaps TRBD2 (6 bases). Trimming cost V 5 bases and J 3 bases, with 12 bases left between them. Germline V gives CDR1 DFQATT, CDR2 SNEGSKA (reference sequence). The CDR3 spans 13 residues. CDR3 region: CSAYSGGTDTQYF. CDR3 DNA: TGCAGTGCTTATAGCGGAGGGACAGATACGCAGTATTTT.

CDR3 nucleotides: TGCAGTGCTAGAGTTTCTCCTGGGGGCACAGATACGCAGTATTTT. Translating gives CSARVSPGGTDTQYF. The chain employs TRBV20-1 and TRBJ2-3; D is uncertain. The length of the CDR3 is 15 residues. From germline, CDR1 is DFQATT and CDR2 SNEGSKA (reference sequence). Deletions cut 1 base from V and 1 base from J, with 12 bases between.